This TCR beta chain was obtained from a study of T cells expressing NK-cell markers. The CDR3 is made up of 16 amino acids. Per germline, CDR1 DFQATT and CDR2 SNEGSKA (reference sequence). TCRdb reanalyzed the 5' RACE reads and collapses them to one entry per CDR3 protein, without DNA. This repertoire comprises about 260,000 distinct CDR3 sequences; its ten largest clones make up 0.3% to 0.45%. The source material was blood T cells: a sorted CD56 or NKG2C T cell subset, CD4+ or CD8+ T cells, or bulk PBMC T cells (not recorded which). The chain has TRBV20-1 and TRBJ2-3; TCRdb reports TRBD1, a call that lacks DNA to check it against. This clonotype originated in a man in his late teens or twenties in good health. CDR3 amino acids: CSARHLSGGSTDTQYF.